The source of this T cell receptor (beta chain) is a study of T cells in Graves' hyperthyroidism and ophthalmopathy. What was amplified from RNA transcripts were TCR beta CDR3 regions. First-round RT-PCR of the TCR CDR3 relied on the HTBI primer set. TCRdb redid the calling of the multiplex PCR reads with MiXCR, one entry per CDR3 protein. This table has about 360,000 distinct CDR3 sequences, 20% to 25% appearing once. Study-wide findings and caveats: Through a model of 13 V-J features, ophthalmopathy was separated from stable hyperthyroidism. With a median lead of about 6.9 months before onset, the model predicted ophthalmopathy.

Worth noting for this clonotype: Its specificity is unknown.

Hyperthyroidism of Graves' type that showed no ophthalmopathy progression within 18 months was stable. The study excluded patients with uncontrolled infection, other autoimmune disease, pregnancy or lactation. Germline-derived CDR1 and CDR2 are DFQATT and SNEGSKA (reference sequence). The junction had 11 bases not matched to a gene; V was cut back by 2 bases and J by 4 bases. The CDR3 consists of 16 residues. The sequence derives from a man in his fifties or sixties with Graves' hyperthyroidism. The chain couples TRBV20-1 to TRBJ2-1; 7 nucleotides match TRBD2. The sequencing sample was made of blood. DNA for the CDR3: TGCAGTGCTAGAAGTAGACTAGCCCAGAGGTACAATGAGCAGTTCTTC. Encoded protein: CSARSRLAQRYNEQFF.